One and the same sample provided the 12 T cell receptor beta chains below, sequenced in a study of preoperative IRX-2 immunotherapy in early breast cancer. The repertoire was sequenced with immunoSEQ multiplex PCR; TCRdb's copy has only in-frame clones and lacks some. This table has 3,400 or so clones, around 71% appearing once. The treatment denotes: preoperative locoregional IRX-2 cytokine immunotherapy. The source was tumor tissue, collected after IRX-2 immunotherapy. Receptors originate from a human donor with breast cancer.

This sequence joins TRBV6-7 and TRBJ1-4; D uncertain. TRBV6-7 is an ORF, and what it does is uncertain. V was pared by 8 bases and J by 5 bases, with 6 bases between. The CDR3 is 11 amino acids. The CDR3 loop reads CASHHNEKLFF. CDR3 sequence (DNA): TGTGCCAGCCACCACAATGAAAAACTGTTTTTT.

The V and J genes are TRBV19 and TRBJ1-6, with no clear D. The V gene lost 6 bases and the J gene lost 5 bases, with 11 bases spanning the gap. Germline lookup yields CDR1 LNHDA and CDR2 SQIVND (reference sequence). This CDR3 has 14 residues. The CDR3 region is CASRRSGDNSPLHF. CDR3 in DNA: TGTGCCAGTAGACGTTCAGGAGATAATTCACCCCTCCACTTT.

This CDR3 is CASSLGWTGATNEKLFF. CDR3 DNA sequence: TGTGCCAGCAGCTTAGGCTGGACAGGGGCAACTAATGAAAAACTGTTTTTT. V usage is TRBV7-6 and J usage is TRBJ1-4; 9 bases are shared with TRBD1. Germline V lookup: CDR1 SGHVS, CDR2 FNYEAQ. This CDR3 is 17 amino acids long. With 1 base clipped from V and 0 bases from J, the junction kept 3 bases outside the gene matches.

This chain links TRBV11-3 with TRBJ1-5; 9 nucleotides agree with TRBD1. V shed 5 bases and J 1 base; nucleotides not matched to a gene: 3. CDR1 SGHNT and CDR2 YENEEA come from the germline V gene. This CDR3 has 15 amino acids. The CDR3 DNA reads as TGTGCCAGCAGCCCCGGGACAGGGAGCAATCAGCCCCAGCATTTT. Translating it yields CASSPGTGSNQPQHF.

V gene TRBV6-8 combines with J gene TRBJ2-2; 13 bases map to TRBD2. There are 16 residues in the CDR3. Germline V gene data show CDR1 as MNHGY and CDR2 as SAAAGT. J gave up 4 bases and V 5 bases, and 4 bases lay outside the gene matches. In DNA form, the CDR3 reads TGTGCCAGCAGTCTACTAGCGGGGGGGCTCACCGGGGAGCTGTTTTTT. It yields the protein CASSLLAGGLTGELFF.

This clone has a handful of counts. This chain joins TRBV6-8 and TRBJ2-1; D is possibly TRBD1 or TRBD2 (5 bases each). This CDR3 has 15 residues. Germline-derived CDR1 and CDR2 are MNHGY and SAAAGT. Trimming took off 0 bases at V and 6 bases at J, with 12 bases between the two ends. The CDR3 sequence is CASSYSTSGSNEQFF. CDR3 DNA: TGTGCCAGCAGTTACTCGACCTCAGGGAGCAATGAGCAGTTCTTC.

J is TRBJ2-7 and V is TRBV11-3; D is possibly TRBD1 or TRBD2 (6 bases each). CDR1 SGHNT and CDR2 YENEEA come from the germline V gene. Between the trimmed V and J ends, which lost 3 bases and 1 base, there was a span of 16 bases. The CDR3 covers 16 residues. DNA of the CDR3: TGTGCCAGCAGCTTGGCGGGACAAGCAGCTTCCTACGAGCAGTACGTC. Translating it yields CASSLAGQAASYEQYV.

The rearrangement uses TRBV11-3 and TRBJ1-5; no reliable D call. Germline V gives CDR1 SGHNT, CDR2 YENEEA. The CDR3 has 14 amino acids. Trimming removed 5 bases from V and 13 bases from J, with 21 bases in between. CDR3 sequence (DNA): TGTGCCAGCAGCAAAACCGGATGGGAGGGTACACAGCATTTT. This translates into CASSKTGWEGTQHF.

The chain employs TRBV7-2 and TRBJ1-1; D unclear. Germline V lookup: CDR1 SGHTA, CDR2 FQGNSA. The germline V and J ends were trimmed by 2 bases and 11 bases, with 15 bases remaining between them. This CDR3 is built from 13 residues. CDR3 residues: CASSLSPAGEAFF. The CDR3 DNA reads as TGTGCCAGCAGCTTAAGCCCCGCGGGAGAGGCTTTCTTT. The full variable domain, completed using reference TRBV7-2 and TRBJ1-1, is GAGVSQSPSNKVTEKGKDVELRCDPISGHTALYWYRQSLGQGLEFLIYFQGNSAPDKSGLPSDRFSAERTGGSVSTLTIQRTQQEDSAVYLCASSLSPAGEAFFGQGTRLTVV.

This clone was seen a few times. The V and J genes are TRBV11-3 and TRBJ1-3, with D possibly being TRBD1 (5 bases). CDR3 length: 15 residues. The V and J ends lost 5 bases and 1 base respectively, with 12 bases between them. CDR1 SGHNT and CDR2 YENEEA come from the germline V gene. As DNA, the CDR3 is TGTGCCAGCAGCCCTGTCCCAGGGTCTGGAAACACCATATATTTT. It encodes CASSPVPGSGNTIYF.

The chain combines TRBV6-8 with TRBJ2-1; D remains unclear. The V and J ends lost 2 bases and 7 bases respectively, with 15 bases between them. CDR3 length equals 15 residues. Germline V gene data show CDR1 as MNHGY and CDR2 as SAAAGT. This CDR3 is CASSYIITHGNEQFF. The CDR3 region has the DNA TGTGCCAGCAGTTACATAATAACGCACGGGAATGAGCAGTTCTTC.

This clone is a singleton in its sample. The chain joins TRBV6-8 to TRBJ2-1; 10 positions agree with TRBD1. The CDR3 is made up of 16 amino acids. Losses at the gene ends were 5 bases for V and 8 bases for J; bases not matched to a gene: 12. Looked up from germline, CDR1 is MNHGY and CDR2 is SAAAGT. In nucleotides, the CDR3 is TGTGCCAGCAGTCGACAGGGGGCGACGGCGGAGGATGAGCAGTTCTTC. Its translation is CASSRQGATAEDEQFF.